Here is one T cell receptor beta chain with its context. Antigen specificity is unknown. The assay was immunoSEQ multiplex PCR, and TCRdb's table has in-frame clones only and misses some. The sample holds tens of thousands of clones; roughly 89% are singletons and the top ten take approximately 10%. This CDR3 is built from 15 residues. Per germline, CDR1 SGHAT and CDR2 FQNNGV. V lost 4 bases and J lost 4, with 16 bases in between. Time point indicated: pretreatment peripheral blood. This specimen belongs to a study of PD-L1 blockade in urothelial cancer. Overall study findings and caveats: Greater 3-week expansion of tumor-associated blood clones was recorded for durable-benefit patients.

The sequencing used PBMCs, collected around atezolizumab (anti-PD-L1) treatment. The chain carries TRBV11-2 and TRBJ1-1; possibly TRBD1 for D (6 bases). This clonotype was sampled from a woman in her seventies with urothelial cancer. For the CDR3, the DNA is TGTGCCAGCAGCTCGTTTAGACAGGTGGGCACTGAAGCTTTCTTT. Translating gives CASSSFRQVGTEAFF.